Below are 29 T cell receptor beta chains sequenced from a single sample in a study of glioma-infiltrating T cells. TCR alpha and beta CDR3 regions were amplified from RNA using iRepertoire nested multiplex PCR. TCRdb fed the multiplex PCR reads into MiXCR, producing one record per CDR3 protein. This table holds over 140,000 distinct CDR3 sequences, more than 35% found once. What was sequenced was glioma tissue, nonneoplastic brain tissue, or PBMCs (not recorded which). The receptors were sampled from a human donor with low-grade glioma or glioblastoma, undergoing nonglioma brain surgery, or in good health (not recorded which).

The CDR3 loop is CATSPEGYNEQFF. For the CDR3, the DNA is TGCGCCACCAGTCCAGAGGGTTACAATGAGCAGTTCTTC. The J gene is TRBJ2-1, the V gene TRBV4-1; possibly TRBD2 for D (5 bases). The CDR3 contains 13 residues. Looked up from germline, CDR1 is MGHRA and CDR2 is YSYEKL. V lost 10 bases and J 4 bases, leaving 14 bases between the germline ends.

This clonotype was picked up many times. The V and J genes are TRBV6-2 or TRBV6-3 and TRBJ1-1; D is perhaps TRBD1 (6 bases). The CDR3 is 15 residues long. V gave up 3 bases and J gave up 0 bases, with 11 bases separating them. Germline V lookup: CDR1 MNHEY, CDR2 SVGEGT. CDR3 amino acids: CASSYGAGVNTEAFF. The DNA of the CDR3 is TGTGCCAGCAGTTATGGGGCAGGGGTGAACACTGAAGCTTTCTTT.

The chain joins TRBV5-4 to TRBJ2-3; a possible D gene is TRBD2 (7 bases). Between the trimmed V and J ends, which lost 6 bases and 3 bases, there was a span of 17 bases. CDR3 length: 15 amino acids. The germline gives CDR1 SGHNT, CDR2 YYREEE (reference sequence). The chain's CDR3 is CASTRGGGITDTQYF. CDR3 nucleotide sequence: TGTGCCAGCACCCGGGGAGGGGGTATTACAGATACGCAGTATTTT. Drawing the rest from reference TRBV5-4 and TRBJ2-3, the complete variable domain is ETGVTQSPTHLIKTRGQQVTLRCSSQSGHNTVSWYQQALGQGPQFIFQYYREEENGRGNFPPRFSGLQFPNYSSELNVNALELDDSALYLCASTRGGGITDTQYFGPGTRLTVL.

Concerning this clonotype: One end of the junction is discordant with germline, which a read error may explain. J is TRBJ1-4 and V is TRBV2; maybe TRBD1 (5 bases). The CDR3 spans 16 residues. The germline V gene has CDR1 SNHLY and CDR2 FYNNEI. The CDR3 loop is CASSQSPTVQNEKLFF. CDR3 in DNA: TGCGCCAGCAGCCAATCCCCGACAGTTCAAAATGAAAAACTGTTTTTT.

CDR3 bases: TGTGCCAGCAGAATAGCGGGGGGAACCTACAATGAGCAGTTCTTC. Its translation is CASRIAGGTYNEQFF. The chain links TRBV12-3 or TRBV12-4 to TRBJ2-1, with 10 bases lining up with TRBD2. There are 15 residues in the CDR3. The ends lost 6 bases at V and 2 bases at J; junction bases unmatched: 4.

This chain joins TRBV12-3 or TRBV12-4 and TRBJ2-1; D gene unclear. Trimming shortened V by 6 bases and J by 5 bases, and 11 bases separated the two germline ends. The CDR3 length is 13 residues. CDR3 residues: CASSVDDHNEQFF. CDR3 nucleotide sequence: TGTGCCAGCAGCGTAGACGACCACAATGAGCAGTTCTTC.

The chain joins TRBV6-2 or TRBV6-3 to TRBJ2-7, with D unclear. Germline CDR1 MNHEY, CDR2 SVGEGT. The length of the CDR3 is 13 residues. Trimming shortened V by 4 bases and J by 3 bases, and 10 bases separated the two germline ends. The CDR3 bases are TGTGCCAGCAGTTTAACGGACGGCTACGAGCAGTACTTC. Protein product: CASSLTDGYEQYF.

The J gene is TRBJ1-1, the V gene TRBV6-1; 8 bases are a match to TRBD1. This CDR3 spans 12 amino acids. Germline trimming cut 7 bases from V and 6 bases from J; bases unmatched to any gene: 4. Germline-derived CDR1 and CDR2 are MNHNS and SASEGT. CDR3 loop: CASKQGAPEAFF. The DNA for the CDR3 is TGTGCCAGCAAGCAGGGGGCCCCTGAAGCTTTCTTT.

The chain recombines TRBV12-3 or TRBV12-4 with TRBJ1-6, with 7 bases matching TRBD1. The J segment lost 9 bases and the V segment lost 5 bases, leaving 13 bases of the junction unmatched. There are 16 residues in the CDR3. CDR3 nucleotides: TGTGCCAGCAGTCCGGGGACAGTGAAGAGTGGTTCACCCCTCCACTTT. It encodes CASSPGTVKSGSPLHF.

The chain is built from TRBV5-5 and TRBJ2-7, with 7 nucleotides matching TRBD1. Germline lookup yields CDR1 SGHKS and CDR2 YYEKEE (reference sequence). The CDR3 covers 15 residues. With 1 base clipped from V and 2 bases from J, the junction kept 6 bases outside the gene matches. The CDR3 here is CASSLLQGITYEQYF. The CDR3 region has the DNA TGTGCCAGCAGCTTGTTACAGGGGATAACCTACGAGCAGTACTTC.

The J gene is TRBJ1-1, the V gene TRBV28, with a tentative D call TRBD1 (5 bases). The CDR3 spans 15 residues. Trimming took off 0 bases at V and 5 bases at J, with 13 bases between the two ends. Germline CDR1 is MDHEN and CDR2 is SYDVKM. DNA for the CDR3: TGTGCCAGCAGTTTATGGATCGAGGGGAGAACTGAAGCTTTCTTT. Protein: CASSLWIEGRTEAFF.

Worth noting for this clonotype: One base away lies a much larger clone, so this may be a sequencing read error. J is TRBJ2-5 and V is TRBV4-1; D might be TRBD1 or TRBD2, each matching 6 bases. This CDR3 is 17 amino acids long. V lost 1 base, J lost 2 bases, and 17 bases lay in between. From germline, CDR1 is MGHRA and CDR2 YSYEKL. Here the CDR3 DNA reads TGCGCCAGCAGCCAAGGTAACCCGGGGGCGAGACAAGAGACCCAGTACTTC. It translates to CASSQGNPGARQETQYF.

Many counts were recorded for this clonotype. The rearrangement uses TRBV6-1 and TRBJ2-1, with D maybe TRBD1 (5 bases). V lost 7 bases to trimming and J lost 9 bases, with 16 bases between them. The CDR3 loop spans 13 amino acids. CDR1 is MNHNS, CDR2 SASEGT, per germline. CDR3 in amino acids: CASKGRVDTEQFF. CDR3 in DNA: TGTGCCAGCAAGGGCAGGGTTGACACTGAGCAGTTCTTC.

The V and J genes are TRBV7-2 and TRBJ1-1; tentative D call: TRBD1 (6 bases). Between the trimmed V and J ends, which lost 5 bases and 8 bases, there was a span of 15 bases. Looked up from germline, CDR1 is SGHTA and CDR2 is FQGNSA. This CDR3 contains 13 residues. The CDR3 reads CASSPGTQLEAFF. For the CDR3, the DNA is TGTGCCAGCAGCCCCGGGACACAACTCGAAGCTTTCTTT.

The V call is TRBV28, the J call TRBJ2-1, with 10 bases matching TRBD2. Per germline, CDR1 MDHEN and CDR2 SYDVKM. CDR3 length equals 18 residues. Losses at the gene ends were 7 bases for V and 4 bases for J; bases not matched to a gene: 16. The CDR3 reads CASTPLTPTSGEYNEQFF. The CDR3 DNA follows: TGTGCCAGCACCCCCCTTACCCCTACTAGCGGGGAATACAATGAGCAGTTCTTC.

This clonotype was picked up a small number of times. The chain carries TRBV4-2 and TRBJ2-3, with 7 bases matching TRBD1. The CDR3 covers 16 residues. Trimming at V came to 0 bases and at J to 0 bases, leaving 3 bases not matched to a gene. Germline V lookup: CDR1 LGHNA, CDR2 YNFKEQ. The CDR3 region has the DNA TGTGCCAGCAGCCAAGACTACAGGGGTAGCACAGATACGCAGTATTTT. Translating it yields CASSQDYRGSTDTQYF.

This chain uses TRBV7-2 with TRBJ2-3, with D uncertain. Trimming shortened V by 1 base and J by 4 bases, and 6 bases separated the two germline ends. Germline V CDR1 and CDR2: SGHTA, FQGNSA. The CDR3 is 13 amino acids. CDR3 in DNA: TGTGCCAGCAGCTTAGGTTTGGCAGATACGCAGTATTTT. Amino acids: CASSLGLADTQYF.

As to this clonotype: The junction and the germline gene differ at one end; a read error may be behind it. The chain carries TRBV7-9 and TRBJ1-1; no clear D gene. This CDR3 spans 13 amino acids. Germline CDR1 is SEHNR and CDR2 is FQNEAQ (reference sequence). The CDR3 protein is CARSLVLGTEAFF. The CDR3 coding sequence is TGTGCCAGAAGCTTAGTGTTGGGCACTGAAGCTTTCTTT.

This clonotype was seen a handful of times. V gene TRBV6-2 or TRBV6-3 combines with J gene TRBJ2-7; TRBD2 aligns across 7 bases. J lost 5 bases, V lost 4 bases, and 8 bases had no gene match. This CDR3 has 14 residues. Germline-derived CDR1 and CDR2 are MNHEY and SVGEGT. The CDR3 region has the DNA TGTGCCAGCAGTTTTGGCGGGGGAATTAACGAGCAGTACTTC. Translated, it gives CASSFGGGINEQYF.

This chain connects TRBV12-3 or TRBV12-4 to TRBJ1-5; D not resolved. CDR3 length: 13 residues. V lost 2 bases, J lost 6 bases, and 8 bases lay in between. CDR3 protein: CASSLRVSQPQHF. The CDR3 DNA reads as TGTGCCAGCAGTTTAAGGGTGAGTCAGCCCCAGCATTTT.

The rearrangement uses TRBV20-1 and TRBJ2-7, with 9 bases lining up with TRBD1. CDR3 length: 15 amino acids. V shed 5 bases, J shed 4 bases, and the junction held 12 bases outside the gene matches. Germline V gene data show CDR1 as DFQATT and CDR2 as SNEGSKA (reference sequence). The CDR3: CSAPFVGQGTYEQYF. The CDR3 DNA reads TGCAGTGCTCCATTCGTGGGACAGGGAACATACGAGCAGTACTTC.

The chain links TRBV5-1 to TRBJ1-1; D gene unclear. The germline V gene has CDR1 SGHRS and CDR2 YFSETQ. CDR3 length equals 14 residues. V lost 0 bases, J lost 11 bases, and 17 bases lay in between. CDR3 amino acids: CASSLGVGPLPAFF. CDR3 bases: TGCGCCAGCAGCTTGGGAGTAGGTCCCCTGCCGGCTTTCTTT.

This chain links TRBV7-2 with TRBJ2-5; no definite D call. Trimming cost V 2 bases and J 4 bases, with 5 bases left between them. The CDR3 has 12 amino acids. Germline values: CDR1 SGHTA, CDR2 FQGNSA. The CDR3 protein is CASSLSLETQYF. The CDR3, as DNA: TGTGCCAGCAGCTTATCCCTAGAGACCCAGTACTTC.

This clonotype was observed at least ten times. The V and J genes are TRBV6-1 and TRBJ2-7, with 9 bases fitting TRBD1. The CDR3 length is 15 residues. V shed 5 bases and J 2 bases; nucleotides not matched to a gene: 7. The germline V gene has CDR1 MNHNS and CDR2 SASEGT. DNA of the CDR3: TGTGCCAGCAGTTCCCGACAGGGGGTTACCTACGAGCAGTACTTC. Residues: CASSSRQGVTYEQYF.

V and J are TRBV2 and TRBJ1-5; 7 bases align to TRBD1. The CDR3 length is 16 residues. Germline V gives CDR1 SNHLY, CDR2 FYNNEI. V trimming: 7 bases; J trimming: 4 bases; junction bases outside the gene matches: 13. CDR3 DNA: TGTGCCAGCACCCTTCTCCCCGGGACAGAAAATCAGCCCCAGCATTTT. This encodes CASTLLPGTENQPQHF.

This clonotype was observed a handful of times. For the CDR3, the DNA is TGCAGTGCTAGTTGGCCTAGCGGGAGGCAGTACAATGAGCAGTTCTTC. Residues: CSASWPSGRQYNEQFF. J is TRBJ2-1 and V is TRBV20-1, with 11 bases fitting TRBD2. The J segment lost 4 bases and the V segment lost 3 bases, leaving 8 bases of the junction unmatched. Germline CDR1 and CDR2: DFQATT and SNEGSKA (reference sequence). This CDR3 has 16 amino acids.

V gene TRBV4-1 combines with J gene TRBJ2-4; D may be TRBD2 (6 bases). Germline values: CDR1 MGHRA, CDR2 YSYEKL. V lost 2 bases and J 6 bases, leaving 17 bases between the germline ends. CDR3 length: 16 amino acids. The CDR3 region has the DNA TGCGCCAGCAGCCAACATATCGGGACTCCGTTAAACATTCAGTACTTC. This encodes CASSQHIGTPLNIQYF.

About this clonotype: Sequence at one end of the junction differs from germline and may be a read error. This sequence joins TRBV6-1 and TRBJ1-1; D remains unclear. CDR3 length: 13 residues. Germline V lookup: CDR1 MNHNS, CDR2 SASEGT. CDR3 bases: TGTCCCAGCAGACCACGTCTGAACACTGAAGCTTTCTTT. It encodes CPSRPRLNTEAFF.

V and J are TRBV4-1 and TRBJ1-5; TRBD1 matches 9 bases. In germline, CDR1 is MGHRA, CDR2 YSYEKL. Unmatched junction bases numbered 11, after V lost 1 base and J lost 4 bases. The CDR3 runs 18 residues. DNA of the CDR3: TGCGCCAGCAGCCAAGTTTATCCGGGACAGGGATTGAATCAGCCCCAGCATTTT. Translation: CASSQVYPGQGLNQPQHF.